These 5 T cell receptor beta chains share one sample of origin, sequenced in a study of CD8+CD57+ T cells in acquired aplastic anemia. Genomic DNA served as template for TCR beta VDJ and CDR3 profiling. TCRdb fed the reads into MiXCR, producing one record per CDR3 protein. Of 170,000 or so distinct CDR3 sequences in the sample, 55% to 65% were seen once. The patients chosen for sequencing had shown expansion of CD8+CD57+ cells (detected by flow cytometry). Sequenced sample: sorted CD4+, CD8+, or CD8+CD57+ T cells (not recorded which) from PBMCs. The receptors stem from a human donor with aplastic anemia.

The DNA for the CDR3 is TGTGCCAGCAGCTTCGGGGCATTTGACGAGCAGTACTTC. This sequence encodes CASSFGAFDEQYF. The V and J genes are TRBV5-6 and TRBJ2-7; D may correspond to TRBD1 or TRBD2 (5 bases each). CDR1 is SGHDT and CDR2 is YYEEEE in the germline V gene. The CDR3 sequence is 13 residues long. V lost 2 bases and J lost 5, with 11 bases in between.

V and J are TRBV29-1 and TRBJ1-2; no firm D call. The V gene lost 3 bases and the J gene lost 4 bases, with 12 bases spanning the gap. CDR1 and CDR2 (germline): SQVTM, ANQGSEA. This CDR3 is 13 amino acids long. The CDR3, as DNA: TGCAGCGTTGATCGGGCAGGAACCTATGGCTACACCTTC. Translated, it gives CSVDRAGTYGYTF.

V and J are TRBV9 and TRBJ1-2; D is possibly TRBD1 (6 bases). Germline CDR1 and CDR2: SGDLS and YYNGEE. Trimming cost V 3 bases and J 4 bases, with 13 bases left between them. The CDR3 is made up of 14 amino acids. The CDR3 loop reads CASSAEQGPYGYTF. CDR3 DNA sequence: TGTGCCAGCAGCGCAGAACAGGGCCCCTATGGCTACACCTTC.

The table lists this clonotype with many counts. J is TRBJ1-1 and V is TRBV5-1; D remains unclear. The CDR3 is 16 amino acids. The V end was cut by 2 bases, the J end by 1 base, with 15 bases between. Germline CDR1 and CDR2: SGHRS and YFSETQ. CDR3 residues: CASSFRTDDSNTEAFF. Written as DNA, the CDR3 is TGCGCCAGCAGCTTTCGAACAGATGATTCGAACACTGAAGCTTTCTTT.

This clonotype was counted ten times or more. The gene calls are TRBV6-6 and TRBJ2-7, with TRBD1 matching 11 bases. The length of the CDR3 is 16 residues. The germline CDR1 and CDR2 sequences are MNHNY and SVGAGI (reference sequence). Trimming removed 2 bases from V and 4 bases from J; junction bases left unmatched: 7. DNA for the CDR3: TGTGCCAGCAGTTACACAGGACAGGGGGCGGTGTACGAGCAGTACTTC. Its protein is CASSYTGQGAVYEQYF.